This TCR beta chain originates from a study of T cells after yellow fever vaccination. This CDR3 is 15 amino acids long. V was clipped by 1 base and J by 9 bases; unmatched bases: 10. The germline V gene encodes CDR1 SGHRS and CDR2 YFSETQ. MiXCR, run by TCRdb on the 5' RACE reads, gives a single entry per CDR3 protein. Among some 320,000 distinct CDR3 sequences listed, approximately 4% were seen once. The sequence derives from a man aged 18 to 30 who received the YFV17D yellow fever vaccine. The sample was PBMCs, taken 15 days after the yellow fever booster vaccination. The chain combines TRBV5-1 with TRBJ2-1; 7 nucleotides align to TRBD2. In DNA form, the CDR3 reads TGCGCCAGCAGCTTGTACCAGCGGGGTCTCGGTGAGCAGTTCTTC. This codes for CASSLYQRGLGEQFF. The full variable domain, its missing parts supplied by reference TRBV5-1 and TRBJ2-1, is KAGVTQTPRYLIKTRGQQVTLSCSPISGHRSVSWYQQTPGQGLQFLFEYFSETQRNKGNFPGRFSGRQFSNSRSEMNVSTLELGDSALYLCASSLYQRGLGEQFFGPGTRLTVL.